The clone carrying this T cell receptor (beta chain) has only one observation. Its antigen is not identified. RNA transcripts yielded amplified TCR beta CDR3 regions. TCR CDR3 regions were first amplified by RT-PCR with HTBI primers. TCRdb itself ran the multiplex PCR reads through MiXCR, one entry per CDR3 protein. The repertoire holds 500,000 to 650,000 distinct CDR3 sequences, with 14% as singletons. Calling Graves' hyperthyroidism stable meant ophthalmopathy did not progress within 18 months. Among the patients, aged 18 to 65, hyperthyroidism was newly diagnosed and had lasted under 2 months. This specimen belongs to a study of T cells in Graves' hyperthyroidism and ophthalmopathy. Overall study: Sampling of peripheral blood happened at initial diagnosis, prior to any treatment.

Whole-study results and caveats: Patients with ophthalmopathy were separated from those with stable hyperthyroidism by a 13 V-J model.

CDR1 is LNHDA and CDR2 is SQIVND in the germline V gene (reference sequence). This CDR3 is 17 amino acids long. J lost 0 bases, V lost 7 bases, and 12 bases had no gene match. Material for sequencing was blood. The chain couples TRBV19 to TRBJ1-5, with 7 bases fitting TRBD1. This clonotype originated in a woman aged 40 to 50 with Graves' hyperthyroidism. CDR3 DNA: TGTGCCAGTACCCCGGGACAGAATGCCTATAGCAATCAGCCCCAGCATTTT. This translates into CASTPGQNAYSNQPQHF. The full variable domain, completed using reference TRBV19 and TRBJ1-5, is DGGITQSPKYLFRKEGQNVTLSCEQNLNHDAMYWYRQDPGQGLRLIYYSQIVNDFQKGDIAEGYSVSREKKESFPLTVTSAQKNPTAFYLCASTPGQNAYSNQPQHFGDGTRLSIL.